The 22 T cell receptor beta chains listed next were all sequenced from one sample in a study of T cells in localized non-small cell lung cancer. Measured with immunoSEQ multiplex PCR; TCRdb has only the in-frame clones, and not every one. The sample has 40,000 or so clones, 70% to 80% seen once. The material was PBMCs, obtained before any cancer treatment. The receptor set was obtained from a woman aged 40-69 years with stage II squamous cell lung carcinoma.

The V call is TRBV4-3, the J call TRBJ2-2; 7 bases align to TRBD1. Germline lookup yields CDR1 LGHNA and CDR2 YSLEER. The CDR3 has 17 amino acids. Trimming cost V 2 bases and J 2 bases; bases outside gene matches: 8. CDR3 amino acids: CASSQSRDSVNTGELFF. For the CDR3, the DNA is TGCGCCAGCAGCCAAAGCCGGGACAGCGTAAACACCGGGGAGCTGTTTTTT.

CDR3 nucleotide sequence: TGTGCCAGCAGTCCGGGACAGCTCCAAAACACCATATATTTT. Translation: CASSPGQLQNTIYF. This chain joins TRBV6-5 and TRBJ1-3, with 7 bases lining up with TRBD1. This CDR3 spans 14 amino acids. Germline CDR1 reads MNHEY; CDR2 reads SVGAGI. V lost 5 bases to trimming and J lost 6 bases; unmatched junction nucleotides: 7.

This clone was counted only a few times. The CDR3 DNA reads as TGTGCCAGCAGCTTTAGGAGGGATTCACCCCTCCACTTT. Its translation: CASSFRRDSPLHF. The chain recombines TRBV5-5 with TRBJ1-6; D unresolved. Germline V gives CDR1 SGHKS, CDR2 YYEKEE (reference sequence). V was shortened by 2 bases and J by 8 bases, with 8 bases between the two germline ends. The CDR3 is 13 residues long.

There are a few counts of this clone. The chain joins TRBV27 to TRBJ2-1; D remains ambiguous. V gave up 4 bases and J gave up 0 bases, with 7 bases separating them. The CDR3 has 14 residues. Germline assignment: CDR1 MNHEY and CDR2 SMNVEV (reference sequence). CDR3 sequence reads: CASSSGYSYNEQFF. DNA for the CDR3: TGTGCCAGCAGTTCCGGGTACTCCTACAATGAGCAGTTCTTC.

This clone was seen once. The rearrangement links TRBV28 to TRBJ2-3, with 11 positions matching TRBD1. The V gene's germline CDR1 is MDHEN and CDR2 SYDVKM. The CDR3 sequence is 14 residues long. After removal of 5 bases from V and 6 bases from J, the junction contained 4 bases not matched to a gene. Here the CDR3 reads CASSRGQGGDTQYF. CDR3 in DNA: TGTGCCAGCAGTCGGGGACAGGGGGGGGATACGCAGTATTTT.

The chain combines TRBV6-1 with TRBJ2-3; D call uncertain. Germline CDR1 and CDR2: MNHNS and SASEGT. V lost 0 bases and J lost 0, with 7 bases in between. CDR3 length: 15 amino acids. The CDR3 here is CASSEALGSTDTQYF. The CDR3 bases are TGTGCCAGCAGTGAAGCGCTCGGGAGCACAGATACGCAGTATTTT.

CDR3 in DNA: TGTGCCAGTAGTGTGACACTAGCGGGGGGCCTTAGCTCCTACAATGAGCAGTTCTTC. The encoded protein is CASSVTLAGGLSSYNEQFF. This chain links TRBV19 with TRBJ2-1; 12 nucleotides align to TRBD2. The CDR3 spans 19 residues. The V gene's germline CDR1 is LNHDA and CDR2 SQIVND (reference sequence). V was pared by 5 bases and J by 0 bases, with 11 bases of the junction left unmatched.

This clone was seen more than once but under ten times. V and J are TRBV21-1 and TRBJ2-1; the table gives TRBD1 as D, unverified against the DNA. TRBV21-1 is termed a pseudogene. The CDR3 runs to 18 residues. In nucleotides, the CDR3 is TGTGCCAGCAGCGCCCTCCCATCTCCAGGGGCGTCCTACAATGAGCAGTTCTTC. It codes for CASSALPSPGASYNEQFF.

The rearrangement uses TRBV27 and TRBJ1-5; unclear D gene. The CDR3 has 15 residues. V was cut by 4 bases and J by 0 bases, with 10 bases left in between. Germline assignment: CDR1 MNHEY and CDR2 SMNVEV (reference sequence). The CDR3 sequence is CASSSDPISNQPQHF. CDR3 bases: TGTGCCAGCAGTTCCGACCCGATTAGCAATCAGCCCCAGCATTTT.

This clone was seen more than once but under ten times. The genes are TRBV29-1 and TRBJ2-5; D may be TRBD1 (6 bases). Germline values: CDR1 SQVTM, CDR2 ANQGSEA. Trimming cost V 4 bases and J 5 bases, with 20 bases left between them. This CDR3 is 15 amino acids long. CDR3 bases: TGCAGCGTTGGTTACAAACAGGGAACGGGGGAGACCCAGTACTTC. This encodes CSVGYKQGTGETQYF.

The V call is TRBV2, the J call TRBJ1-5; 10 bases match TRBD1. From germline, CDR1 is SNHLY and CDR2 FYNNEI. With V trimmed by 6 bases and J by 3 bases, 5 bases remained unmatched. The CDR3 has 15 amino acids. The CDR3 here is CASSKGQGNNQPQHF. Written as DNA, the CDR3 is TGTGCCAGCAGCAAGGGACAGGGGAACAATCAGCCCCAGCATTTT.

The V call is TRBV27, the J call TRBJ1-1; no definite D call. Trimming left V 2 bases short and J 0 bases short, with 13 bases between. The germline gives CDR1 MNHEY, CDR2 SMNVEV (reference sequence). This CDR3 spans 16 amino acids. The CDR3 DNA follows: TGTGCCAGCAGTTTACTATCTACGAGGTTGAACACTGAAGCTTTCTTT. Its protein is CASSLLSTRLNTEAFF.

The table lists this clone with a count of one. The chain links TRBV20-1 to TRBJ2-7; D unclear. V gave up 3 bases and J gave up 2 bases, with 5 bases separating them. The V gene's germline CDR1 is DFQATT and CDR2 SNEGSKA (reference sequence). The CDR3 is 11 amino acids. The CDR3 is CSASKAYEQYF. Written as DNA, the CDR3 is TGCAGTGCTAGCAAAGCCTACGAGCAGTACTTC.

V and J are TRBV27 and TRBJ2-3; a possible D gene is TRBD1 (5 bases). This CDR3 is 13 amino acids long. Trimming left V 6 bases short and J 5 bases short, with 12 bases between. Per the germline V gene, CDR1 is MNHEY and CDR2 is SMNVEV (reference sequence). The CDR3 DNA is TGTGCCAGCAGCCCTAGGGGCTTAGATACGCAGTATTTT. Its translation: CASSPRGLDTQYF.

The J gene is TRBJ2-5, the V gene TRBV28, with 9 bases matching TRBD1. The CDR3 loop spans 15 amino acids. V trimming: 7 bases; J trimming: 5 bases; junction bases outside the gene matches: 11. Germline V gene data show CDR1 as MDHEN and CDR2 as SYDVKM. CDR3 nucleotides: TGTGCCAGCATCCGGATGGACAGGGGTGGGGAGACCCAGTACTTC. It specifies CASIRMDRGGETQYF. The variable domain in full, with the rest retrieved from reference TRBV28 and TRBJ2-5, is DVKVTQSSRYLVKRTGEKVFLECVQDMDHENMFWYRQDPGLGLRLIYFSYDVKMKEKGDIPEGYSVSREKKERFSLILESASTNQTSMYLCASIRMDRGGETQYFGPGTRLLVL.

The CDR3 reads CASSQDLGLAGDNEQFF. The CDR3 region has the DNA TGTGCCAGCAGCCAAGACTTGGGACTAGCGGGAGACAATGAGCAGTTCTTC. This chain uses TRBV14 with TRBJ2-1, with 14 bases that match TRBD2. Per the germline V gene, CDR1 is SGHDN and CDR2 is FVKESK. This CDR3 is 17 amino acids long. V shed 0 bases and J 5 bases; nucleotides not matched to a gene: 3.

The V gene is TRBV9, the J gene TRBJ1-1; no clear D gene. V was pared by 1 base and J by 3 bases, with 7 bases between. The CDR3 spans 13 residues. The germline CDR1 and CDR2 sequences are SGDLS and YYNGEE. CDR3 DNA sequence: TGTGCCAGCAGCGTACGCGGGGACACTGAAGCTTTCTTT. Amino acids: CASSVRGDTEAFF.

The rearrangement uses TRBV7-2 and TRBJ1-1, with a tentative D call TRBD1 (5 bases). The CDR3 is made up of 13 amino acids. From germline, CDR1 is SGHTA and CDR2 FQGNSA. Trimming removed 3 bases from V and 5 bases from J, with 10 bases in between. CDR3 coding DNA: TGTGCCAGCAGCTTCACAGGCGGGACTGAAGCTTTCTTT. Its protein product is CASSFTGGTEAFF.

The chain couples TRBV19 to TRBJ1-5; D perhaps matches TRBD1 (5 bases). Trimming removed 0 bases from V and 0 bases from J, with 12 bases in between. Germline CDR1 reads LNHDA; CDR2 reads SQIVND (reference sequence). This CDR3 region has 17 residues. CDR3 region: CASSIDDSRYSNQPQHF. The CDR3, as DNA: TGTGCCAGTAGTATAGATGACAGCCGATATAGCAATCAGCCCCAGCATTTT.

Only one count was recorded for this clone. V and J are TRBV4-2 and TRBJ1-1, with 10 bases lining up with TRBD1. The ends lost 4 bases at V and 3 bases at J; junction bases unmatched: 8. CDR3 size: 16 residues. Germline V gene lookup returns CDR1 LGHNA and CDR2 YNFKEQ. This CDR3 reads CASSPSTGTGDTEAFF. In DNA, the CDR3 is TGTGCCAGCAGCCCCTCCACCGGGACAGGGGACACTGAAGCTTTCTTT.

V is TRBV7-9 and J is TRBJ1-4; TRBD1 is a possible D gene (6 bases). Trimming took off 4 bases at V and 0 bases at J, with 12 bases between the two ends. The CDR3 has 16 amino acids. Germline CDR1 reads SEHNR; CDR2 reads FQNEAQ (reference sequence). CDR3 sequence: CASSSRYRATNEKLFF. The CDR3 DNA reads TGTGCCAGCAGCTCACGCTACAGGGCAACTAATGAAAAACTGTTTTTT.

In this sample, this clone turned up a few times. The chain has TRBV9 and TRBJ2-1, with TRBD2 matching over 11 bases. The ends lost 4 bases at V and 6 bases at J; junction bases unmatched: 6. The germline CDR1 and CDR2 sequences are SGDLS and YYNGEE. The CDR3 extends over 15 amino acids. The CDR3 DNA reads TGTGCCAGCAGCCCCACTAGCGGGAGAGTCAATGAGCAGTTCTTC. It encodes CASSPTSGRVNEQFF.